What follows are 14 T cell receptor beta chains derived from one specimen sequenced in a study of blood T cell repertoires in COVID-19. Profiled with immunoSEQ multiplex PCR; TCRdb holds only in-frame clones, not every one. This sample has approximately 200,000 clones; approximately 83% occur once, and the top ten carry under 1.5%. Sequences were obtained from PBMCs or T cells enriched from blood (not recorded which). These receptors all stem from a woman aged 40-49 years with acute COVID-19.

The chain combines TRBV5-4 with TRBJ2-7; D call uncertain. Germline CDR1 is SGHNT and CDR2 is YYREEE (reference sequence). The CDR3 loop spans 12 amino acids. V lost 4 bases, J lost 6 bases, and 11 bases lay in between. The DNA of the CDR3 is TGTGCCAGCAGCATTTTAAATTCCGAGCAGTACTTC. It specifies CASSILNSEQYF.

This sequence joins TRBV25-1 and TRBJ1-1; D uncertain. The V end lost 4 bases, the J end lost 1 base, and 7 bases lay between the germline ends. This CDR3 is 13 amino acids long. Looked up from germline, CDR1 is MGHDK and CDR2 is SYGVNS. The CDR3: CASSGTWNTEAFF. The CDR3 DNA is TGTGCCAGCAGTGGGACTTGGAACACTGAAGCTTTCTTT.

The genes are TRBV3-1 (or the pseudogene TRBV3-2) and TRBJ2-4, with TRBD1 matching 8 bases. The CDR3 is 16 residues long. Germline V gene data show CDR1 as LGHDT and CDR2 as YNNKEL (reference sequence). With 4 bases clipped from V and 0 bases from J, the junction kept 5 bases outside the gene matches. The DNA of the CDR3 is TGTGCCAGCAGCCCCGACAGGGGTCTAGCCAAAAACATTCAGTACTTC. Its translation: CASSPDRGLAKNIQYF.

This clone was seen a single time. The V gene is TRBV10-3, the J gene TRBJ1-2; D is perhaps TRBD1 (6 bases). Trimming took off 3 bases at V and 4 bases at J, with 15 bases between the two ends. This CDR3 region has 15 residues. Germline CDR1 ENHRY, CDR2 SYGVKD. The chain's CDR3 is CAISDRGAGFYGYTF. CDR3 nucleotide sequence: TGTGCCATCAGTGACCGGGGGGCGGGATTCTATGGCTACACCTTC.

This clone was observed a single time. The CDR3 DNA reads as TGTGCCACCAGCAGAGATGGGGCGGGAGGAGACGAGCAGTACTTC. Translation: CATSRDGAGGDEQYF. This sequence joins TRBV15 and TRBJ2-7, with TRBD2 matching over 8 bases. This CDR3 is 15 amino acids long. Looked up from germline, CDR1 is LNHNV and CDR2 is YYDKDF (reference sequence). With 0 bases clipped from V and 5 bases from J, the junction kept 6 bases outside the gene matches.

V and J are TRBV5-4 and TRBJ1-2; D remains unclear. V was pared by 3 bases and J by 11 bases, with 20 bases between. The germline gives CDR1 SGHNT, CDR2 YYREEE (reference sequence). This CDR3 spans 14 amino acids. CDR3 amino acids: CASSSLGSVPRYTF. CDR3 nucleotide sequence: TGTGCCAGCAGCTCCCTCGGCAGCGTTCCACGGTACACCTTC. The full variable domain, completed using reference TRBV5-4 and TRBJ1-2, is ETGVTQSPTHLIKTRGQQVTLRCSSQSGHNTVSWYQQALGQGPQFIFQYYREEENGRGNFPPRFSGLQFPNYSSELNVNALELDDSALYLCASSSLGSVPRYTFGSGTRLTVV.

The chain carries TRBV20-1 and TRBJ2-7, with 9 bases matching TRBD2. Germline CDR1 DFQATT, CDR2 SNEGSKA (reference sequence). The junction had 17 bases not matched to a gene; V was cut back by 6 bases and J by 5 bases. There are 16 residues in the CDR3. As DNA, the CDR3 is TGCAGTGCGAGTACCGGGACTAGCACGAAGCTCCACGAGCAGTACTTC. Protein sequence: CSASTGTSTKLHEQYF.

The chain combines TRBV6-4 with TRBJ2-6; D is possibly TRBD1 (6 bases). The ends were cut back, 3 bases at V and 1 base at J, with 7 bases in the middle. This CDR3 region has 15 residues. The germline V gene encodes CDR1 MRHNA and CDR2 SNTAGT. The CDR3 here is CASSEQGSGANVLTF. CDR3 DNA sequence: TGTGCCAGCAGTGAACAGGGATCTGGGGCCAACGTCCTGACTTTC.

The gene calls are TRBV28 and TRBJ2-2; maybe TRBD1 (6 bases). Germline loops: CDR1 MDHEN, CDR2 SYDVKM. Trimming shortened V by 11 bases and J by 2 bases, and 12 bases separated the two germline ends. The CDR3 is made up of 13 amino acids. The CDR3 reads CAPMGTNTGELFF. CDR3 nucleotides: TGTGCCCCTATGGGGACAAACACCGGGGAGCTGTTTTTT.

The V gene is TRBV24-1, the J gene TRBJ1-5; D is possibly TRBD1 (5 bases). The germline V gene has CDR1 KGHDR and CDR2 SFDVKD. V was cut by 5 bases and J by 7 bases, with 20 bases left in between. The CDR3 totals 16 residues. Written as DNA, the CDR3 is TGTGCCACCAGTGCCTCACACCGGGGGTCCGGGCAGCCCCAGCATTTT. Amino acid sequence: CATSASHRGSGQPQHF.

This clone was counted a single time. V gene TRBV19 combines with J gene TRBJ2-7; 14 nucleotides match TRBD2. Germline V gene sequence: CDR1 LNHDA, CDR2 SQIVND (reference sequence). Unmatched junction bases numbered 7, after V lost 4 bases and J lost 5 bases. The CDR3 is 16 amino acids. The CDR3 is CASSSGTSGRVDEQYF. DNA for the CDR3: TGTGCCAGTAGTAGCGGGACTAGCGGGAGAGTCGACGAGCAGTACTTC. Full variable domain (missing parts from reference TRBV19 and TRBJ2-7): DGGITQSPKYLFRKEGQNVTLSCEQNLNHDAMYWYRQDPGQGLRLIYYSQIVNDFQKGDIAEGYSVSREKKESFPLTVTSAQKNPTAFYLCASSSGTSGRVDEQYFGPGTRLTVT.

The rearrangement uses TRBV7-3 and TRBJ2-6, with a weak D call TRBD1 (6 bases). The CDR3 consists of 15 residues. Trimming left V 5 bases short and J 1 base short, with 9 bases between. Germline values: CDR1 SGHTA, CDR2 FQGTGA. CDR3 sequence reads: CASSQQGSGANVLTF. CDR3 nucleotides: TGTGCCAGCAGCCAACAGGGATCTGGGGCCAACGTCCTGACTTTC. The complete variable domain, with remaining parts taken from reference TRBV7-3 and TRBJ2-6, reads GAGVSQTPSNKVTEKGKYVELRCDPISGHTALYWYRQSLGQGPEFLIYFQGTGAADDSGLPNDRFFAVRPEGSVSTLKIQRTERGDSAVYLCASSQQGSGANVLTFGAGSRLTVL.

The gene calls are TRBV27 and TRBJ2-3; maybe TRBD2 (5 bases). The V end was cut by 3 bases, the J end by 6 bases, with 16 bases between. The CDR3 runs to 15 residues. Looked up from germline, CDR1 is MNHEY and CDR2 is SMNVEV (reference sequence). The CDR3: CASSFLSQRRDTQYF. CDR3 sequence (DNA): TGTGCCAGCAGTTTTTTGTCACAGCGGCGCGATACGCAGTATTTT.

The chain recombines TRBV6-5 with TRBJ1-3; weak D call: TRBD1 (6 bases). Germline V gene sequence: CDR1 MNHEY, CDR2 SVGAGI. V lost 0 bases to trimming and J lost 4 bases, with 13 bases between them. CDR3 length: 16 residues. CDR3 nucleotides: TGTGCCAGCAGTTACTCGTTCAGGGGCACCGGAAACACCATATATTTT. It codes for CASSYSFRGTGNTIYF.